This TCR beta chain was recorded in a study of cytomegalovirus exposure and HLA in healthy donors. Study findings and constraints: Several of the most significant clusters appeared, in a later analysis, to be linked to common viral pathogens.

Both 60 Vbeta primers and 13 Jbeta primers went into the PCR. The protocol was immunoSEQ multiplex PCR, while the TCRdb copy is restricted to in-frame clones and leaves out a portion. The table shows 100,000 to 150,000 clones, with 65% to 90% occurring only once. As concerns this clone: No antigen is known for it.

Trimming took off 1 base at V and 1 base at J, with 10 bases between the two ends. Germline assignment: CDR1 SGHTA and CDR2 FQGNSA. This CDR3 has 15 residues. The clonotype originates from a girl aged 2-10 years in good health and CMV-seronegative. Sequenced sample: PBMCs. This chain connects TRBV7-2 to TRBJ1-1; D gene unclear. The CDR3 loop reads CASSLGSARNTEAFF. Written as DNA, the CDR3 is TGTGCCAGCAGCTTAGGAAGCGCGCGGAACACTGAAGCTTTCTTT.